The 2 T cell receptor beta chains reported below all come from one sample, sequenced in a study of blood T cell repertoires in COVID-19. Profiled with immunoSEQ multiplex PCR; TCRdb holds only in-frame clones, not every one. In the table there are 30,000 to 40,000 clones, 65% to 85% of which are singletons. The specimen was peripheral blood. The source is a man between 65 and 85 years old with COVID-19, enrolled during active disease.

A word on this clone: The germline gene is not matched at one end of the junction; a read error may be the cause. The rearrangement links TRBV12-3 or TRBV12-4 to TRBJ2-7; TRBD1 is a possible D gene (7 bases). CDR3 length: 12 residues. Written as DNA, the CDR3 is TGTGCCAGCAGTCCCTACCAGGGGGGCCCGGACTTC. It codes for CASSPYQGGPDF.

The rearrangement links TRBV7-9 to TRBJ2-1, with 14 positions matching TRBD2. Germline V gene data show CDR1 as SEHNR and CDR2 as FQNEAQ (reference sequence). The CDR3 runs 19 residues. The V segment lost 4 bases and the J segment 4 bases; nucleotides outside the gene matches: 12. CDR3 in amino acids: CASSSGLAGVGPGYNEQFF. Here the CDR3 DNA reads TGTGCCAGCAGCTCGGGACTAGCGGGAGTAGGCCCAGGGTACAATGAGCAGTTCTTC. Combining the CDR3 with reference TRBV7-9 and TRBJ2-1 gives the whole variable domain DTGVSQNPRHKITKRGQNVTFRCDPISEHNRLYWYRQTLGQGPEFLTYFQNEAQLEKSRLLSDRFSAERPKGSFSTLEIQRTEQGDSAMYLCASSSGLAGVGPGYNEQFFGPGTRLTVL.